The source of this TCR beta chain is a study of response to subunit inactivated influenza vaccine. Study results and limitations: Each seasonal flu vaccination may recruit only limited new T cells, authors suggested.

This clonotype was found many times. Its antigen remains unknown. V lost 3 bases and J lost 4; bases outside the gene matches: 2. Per germline, CDR1 LGHDT and CDR2 YNNKEL (reference sequence). CDR3 length equals 13 residues. Each CDR3 protein is one row after TCRdb ran MiXCR on the RT-PCR reads. The sample has 250,000 to 350,000 distinct CDR3 sequences, over 20% seen once. The J gene is TRBJ1-2, the V gene TRBV3-1; the match to TRBD1 covers 7 bases. Sequences were derived from PBMCs from blood, sampled about 20 months after vaccination. This receptor was taken from a man aged 50-75 years who received an inactivated influenza vaccine. The CDR3: CASSQGQLYGYTF. As DNA, the CDR3 is TGTGCCAGCAGCCAGGGACAGCTCTATGGCTACACCTTC.